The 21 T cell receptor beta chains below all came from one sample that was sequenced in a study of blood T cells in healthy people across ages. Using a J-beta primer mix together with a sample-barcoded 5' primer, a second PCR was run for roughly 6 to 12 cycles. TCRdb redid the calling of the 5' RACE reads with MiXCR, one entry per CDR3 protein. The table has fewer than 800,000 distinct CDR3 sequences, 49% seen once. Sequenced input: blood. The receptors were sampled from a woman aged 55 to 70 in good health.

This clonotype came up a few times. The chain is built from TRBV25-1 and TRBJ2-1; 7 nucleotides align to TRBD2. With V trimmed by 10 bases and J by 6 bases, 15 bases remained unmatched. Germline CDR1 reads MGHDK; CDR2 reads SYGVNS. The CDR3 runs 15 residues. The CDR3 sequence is CATTLDDGRSNEQFF. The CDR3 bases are TGTGCCACTACACTGGATGACGGGAGGAGCAATGAGCAGTTCTTC. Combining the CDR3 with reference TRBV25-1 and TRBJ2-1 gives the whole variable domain EADIYQTPRYLVIGTGKKITLECSQTMGHDKMYWYQQDPGMELHLIHYSYGVNSTEKGDLSSESTVSRIRTEHFPLTLESARPSHTSQYLCATTLDDGRSNEQFFGPGTRLTVL.

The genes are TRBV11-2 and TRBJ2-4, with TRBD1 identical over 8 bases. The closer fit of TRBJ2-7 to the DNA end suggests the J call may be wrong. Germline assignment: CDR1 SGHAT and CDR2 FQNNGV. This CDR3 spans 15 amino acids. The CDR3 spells CASSPGQGGPYEQYF. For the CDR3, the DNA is TGTGCCAGCAGCCCCGGACAGGGTGGCCCCTACGAGCAGTACTTC.

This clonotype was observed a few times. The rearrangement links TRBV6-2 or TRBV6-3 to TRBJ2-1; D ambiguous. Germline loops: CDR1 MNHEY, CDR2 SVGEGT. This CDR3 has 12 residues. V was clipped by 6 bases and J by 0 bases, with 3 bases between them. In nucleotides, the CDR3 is TGTGCCAGCAGGCGCTCCTACAATGAGCAGTTCTTC. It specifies CASRRSYNEQFF.

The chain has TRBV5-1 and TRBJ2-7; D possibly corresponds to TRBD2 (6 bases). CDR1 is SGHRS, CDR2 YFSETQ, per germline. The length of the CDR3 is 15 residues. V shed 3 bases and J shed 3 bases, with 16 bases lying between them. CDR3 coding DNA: TGCGCCAGCAGCTCGCCTGAGGAGGGTCTCTACGAGCAGTACTTC. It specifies CASSSPEEGLYEQYF.

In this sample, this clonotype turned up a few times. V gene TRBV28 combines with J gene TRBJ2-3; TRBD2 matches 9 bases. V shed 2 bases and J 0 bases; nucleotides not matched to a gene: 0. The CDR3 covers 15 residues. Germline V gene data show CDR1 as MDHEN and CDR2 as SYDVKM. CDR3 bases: TGTGCCAGCAGTTTAAGCGGGAGGAGCACAGATACGCAGTATTTT. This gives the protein CASSLSGRSTDTQYF.

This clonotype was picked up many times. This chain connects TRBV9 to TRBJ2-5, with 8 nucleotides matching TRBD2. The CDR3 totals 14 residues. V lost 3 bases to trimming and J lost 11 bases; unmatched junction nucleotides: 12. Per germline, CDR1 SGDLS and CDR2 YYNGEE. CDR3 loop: CASSGSGSRGEQYF. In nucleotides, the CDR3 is TGTGCCAGCAGCGGGAGCGGGAGTCGGGGTGAGCAGTACTTC.

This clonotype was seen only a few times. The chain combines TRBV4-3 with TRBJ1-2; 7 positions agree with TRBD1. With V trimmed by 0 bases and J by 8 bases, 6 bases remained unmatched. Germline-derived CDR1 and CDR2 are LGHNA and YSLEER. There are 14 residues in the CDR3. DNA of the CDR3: TGCGCCAGCAGCCAAGATAGGGACAGTATCGGCTACACCTTC. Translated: CASSQDRDSIGYTF.

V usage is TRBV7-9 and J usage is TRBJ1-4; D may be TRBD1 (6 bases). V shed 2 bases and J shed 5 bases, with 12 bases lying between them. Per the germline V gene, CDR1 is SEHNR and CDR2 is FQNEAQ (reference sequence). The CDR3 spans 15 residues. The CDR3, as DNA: TGTGCCAGCAGCTTAAGGGGGAGAGACAATGAAAAACTGTTTTTT. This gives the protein CASSLRGRDNEKLFF.

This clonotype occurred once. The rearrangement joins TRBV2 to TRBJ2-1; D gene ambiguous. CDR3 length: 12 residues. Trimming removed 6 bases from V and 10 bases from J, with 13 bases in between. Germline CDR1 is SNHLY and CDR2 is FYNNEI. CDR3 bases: TGTGCCAGCAGCCTCAACTTCGCGGAGCAGTTCTTC. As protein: CASSLNFAEQFF.

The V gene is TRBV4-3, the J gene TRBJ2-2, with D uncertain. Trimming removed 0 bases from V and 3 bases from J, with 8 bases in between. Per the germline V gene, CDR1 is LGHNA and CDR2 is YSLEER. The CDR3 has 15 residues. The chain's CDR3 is CASSQDKWDTGELFF. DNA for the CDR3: TGCGCCAGCAGCCAAGATAAGTGGGACACCGGGGAGCTGTTTTTT.

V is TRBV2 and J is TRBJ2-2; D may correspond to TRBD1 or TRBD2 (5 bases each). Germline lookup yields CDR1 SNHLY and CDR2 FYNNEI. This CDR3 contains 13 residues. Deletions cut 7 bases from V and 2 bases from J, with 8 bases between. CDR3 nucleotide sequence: TGTGCCAGCACTGGGACCAACACCGGGGAGCTGTTTTTT. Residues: CASTGTNTGELFF.

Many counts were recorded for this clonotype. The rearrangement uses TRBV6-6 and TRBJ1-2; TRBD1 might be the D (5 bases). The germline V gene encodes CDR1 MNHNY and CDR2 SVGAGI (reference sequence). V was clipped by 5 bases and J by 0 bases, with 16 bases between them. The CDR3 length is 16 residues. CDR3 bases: TGTGCCAGCAGTAAGACAGCGACCGATTCTAACTATGGCTACACCTTC. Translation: CASSKTATDSNYGYTF.

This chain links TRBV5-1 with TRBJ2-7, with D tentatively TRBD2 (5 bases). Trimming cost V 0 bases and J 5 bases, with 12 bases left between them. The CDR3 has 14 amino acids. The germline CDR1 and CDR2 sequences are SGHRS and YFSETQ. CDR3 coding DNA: TGCGCCAGCAGCTTGGCCGAGGGAGTTCACGAGCAGTACTTC. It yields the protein CASSLAEGVHEQYF.

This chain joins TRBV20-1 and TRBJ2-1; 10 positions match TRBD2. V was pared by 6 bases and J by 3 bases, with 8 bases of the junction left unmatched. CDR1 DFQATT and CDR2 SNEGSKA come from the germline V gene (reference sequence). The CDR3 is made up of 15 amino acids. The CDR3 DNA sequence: TGCAGTGCCCGTAGCGGGAGGTCGGGCTACAATGAGCAGTTCTTC. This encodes CSARSGRSGYNEQFF.

The CDR3 DNA follows: TGTGCCAGCAGCCCCGGGACAGGGGTTCCTGGGGCCAACGTCCTGACTTTC. Its protein is CASSPGTGVPGANVLTF. The chain recombines TRBV5-4 with TRBJ2-6; TRBD1 agrees at 10 bases. This CDR3 has 17 amino acids. Germline V CDR1 and CDR2: SGHNT, YYREEE (reference sequence). Trimming cost V 4 bases and J 2 bases; bases outside gene matches: 6.

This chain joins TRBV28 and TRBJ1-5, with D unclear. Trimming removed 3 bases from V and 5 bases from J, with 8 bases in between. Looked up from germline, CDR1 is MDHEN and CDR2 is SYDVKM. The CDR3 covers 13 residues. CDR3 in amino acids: CASSFPLDQPQHF. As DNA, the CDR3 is TGTGCCAGCAGTTTTCCCCTAGATCAGCCCCAGCATTTT.

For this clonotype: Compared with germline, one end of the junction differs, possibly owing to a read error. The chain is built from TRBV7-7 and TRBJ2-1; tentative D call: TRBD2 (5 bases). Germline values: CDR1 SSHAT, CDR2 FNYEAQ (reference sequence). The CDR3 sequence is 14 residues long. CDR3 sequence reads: CASSPEGSYNEQFF. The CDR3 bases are TGTGCTAGCAGCCCCGAGGGCTCCTACAATGAGCAGTTCTTC.

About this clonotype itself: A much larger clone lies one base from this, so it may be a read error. CDR3 amino acids: CATEEGKQYF. The CDR3 bases are TGTGCCACCGAAGAGGGGAAGCAGTACTTC. The V and J genes are TRBV10-3 and TRBJ2-5; either TRBD1 or TRBD2 may fit D (5 bases each). This CDR3 spans 10 amino acids. Germline V gene lookup returns CDR1 ENHRY and CDR2 SYGVKD. V lost 10 bases to trimming and J lost 11 bases, with 14 bases between them.

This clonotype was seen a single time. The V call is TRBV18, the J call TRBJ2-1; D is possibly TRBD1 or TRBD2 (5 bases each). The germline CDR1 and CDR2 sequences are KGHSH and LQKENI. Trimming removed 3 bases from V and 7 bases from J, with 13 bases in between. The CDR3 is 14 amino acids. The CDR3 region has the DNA TGTGCCAGCTCACCCGGGGCGTCGATTAATGAGCAGTTCTTC. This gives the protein CASSPGASINEQFF.

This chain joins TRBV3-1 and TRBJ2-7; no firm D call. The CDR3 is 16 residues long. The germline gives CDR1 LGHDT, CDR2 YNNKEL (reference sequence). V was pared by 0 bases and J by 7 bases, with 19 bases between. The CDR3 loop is CASSQDSLERAFEQYF. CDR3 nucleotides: TGTGCCAGCAGCCAAGATTCATTGGAGCGAGCGTTTGAGCAGTACTTC.

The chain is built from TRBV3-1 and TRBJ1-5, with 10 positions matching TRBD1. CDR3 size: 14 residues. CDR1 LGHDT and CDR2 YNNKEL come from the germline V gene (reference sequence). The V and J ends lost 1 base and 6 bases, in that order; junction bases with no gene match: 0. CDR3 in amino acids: CASSQGTGGQPQHF. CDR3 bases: TGTGCCAGCAGCCAAGGGACAGGGGGTCAGCCCCAGCATTTT.